This T cell receptor beta chain was found in a study of T cells in Graves' hyperthyroidism and ophthalmopathy. Whole-study results and caveats: Appearing also in blood were most of the thyroid clonotypes expanded above 0.001. Model output signaled ophthalmopathy a median approximately 6 months ahead of onset. Researchers report that a 13 V-J model separated ophthalmopathy from stable hyperthyroidism.

Researchers barred patients who had uncontrolled infection, other autoimmune disease, pregnancy or lactation. The sample holds a few counts of this clonotype. Its target is not known. The CDR3 totals 13 residues. Trimming pared 1 base from V and 9 bases from J, leaving 10 bases between. The germline V gene encodes CDR1 DFQATT and CDR2 SNEGSKA (reference sequence). The source material, RNA transcripts, was used to amplify TCR beta CDR3 regions. When the TCR CDR3 underwent first-round RT-PCR, the HTBI primer set was used. TCRdb itself ran the multiplex PCR reads through MiXCR, one entry per CDR3 protein. The table records about 660,000 distinct CDR3 sequences, 45% of them present only once.

The sample taken for sequencing was peripheral blood or thyroid tissue (not recorded which). This TCR derives from an adult man with Graves' disease, either hyperthyroidism or ophthalmopathy (not recorded which). The rearrangement uses TRBV20-1 and TRBJ1-6; possibly TRBD1 for D (5 bases). The CDR3 sequence: CSARAGFGSPLHF. As DNA, the CDR3 is TGCAGTGCTAGAGCAGGGTTTGGTTCACCCCTCCACTTT.